One and the same sample provided the 7 T cell receptor beta chains below, sequenced in a study of T cells in Graves' hyperthyroidism and ophthalmopathy. TCR beta CDR3 regions were amplified from RNA transcripts. TCR CDR3 underwent first-round RT-PCR with the HTBI primer set. TCRdb reanalysed the multiplex PCR reads using MiXCR and keeps one entry per CDR3 protein. The table includes some 570,000 distinct CDR3 sequences, roughly a sixth detected once. Sequences were obtained from blood. The receptors derive from a woman aged 18-29 years with Graves' ophthalmopathy.

This clonotype turned up a few times. The J gene is TRBJ2-3, the V gene TRBV3-1; a weak D match, TRBD2 (5 bases). Germline values: CDR1 LGHDT, CDR2 YNNKEL (reference sequence). V lost 3 bases and J lost 8, with 15 bases in between. This CDR3 spans 14 amino acids. The chain's CDR3 is CASSQSPLALTQYF. The DNA of the CDR3 is TGTGCCAGCAGCCAGAGCCCTTTAGCGCTTACGCAGTATTTT.

V and J are TRBV5-8 and TRBJ2-1; D gene unclear. The germline V and J ends were trimmed by 4 bases and 8 bases, with 13 bases remaining between them. The CDR3 spans 13 residues. CDR1 is SGHTS, CDR2 YDEGEE, per germline. This chain's CDR3 is CASSLRSRDEQFF. CDR3 bases: TGTGCCAGCAGCCTAAGATCAAGGGATGAGCAGTTCTTC. The whole variable domain, remainder taken from reference TRBV5-8 and TRBJ2-1, is EAGVTQSPTHLIKTRGQQATLRCSPISGHTSVYWYQQALGLGLQFLLWYDEGEERNRGNFPPRFSGRQFPNYSSELNVNALELEDSALYLCASSLRSRDEQFFGPGTRLTVL.

This clonotype was seen ten or more times. The chain joins TRBV2 to TRBJ1-5; D remains ambiguous. The CDR3 length is 18 residues. V was trimmed by 4 bases and J by 5 bases, leaving 24 bases between them. The V gene's germline CDR1 is SNHLY and CDR2 FYNNEI. CDR3: CASSAQPPKVTRDQPQHF. The CDR3 DNA follows: TGTGCCAGCAGTGCCCAACCCCCGAAGGTAACGAGGGATCAGCCCCAGCATTTT.

This clonotype showed up just a few times. The gene calls are TRBV6-1 and TRBJ1-6; 9 positions agree with TRBD1. This CDR3 is 15 amino acids long. The J segment lost 7 bases and the V segment lost 6 bases, leaving 7 bases of the junction unmatched. Per germline, CDR1 MNHNS and CDR2 SASEGT. The CDR3 coding sequence is TGTGCCAGCAGGGCCGGGACAGGGTCCAATTCACCCCTCCACTTT. This sequence encodes CASRAGTGSNSPLHF.

This clonotype showed up many times. The chain carries TRBV20-1 and TRBJ1-1; D remains unclear. CDR3 length: 12 residues. V shed 5 bases and J shed 1 base, with 8 bases lying between them. The germline V gene has CDR1 DFQATT and CDR2 SNEGSKA (reference sequence). In DNA form, the CDR3 reads TGCAGTGCTCGGTGGGAGAACACTGAAGCTTTCTTT. This gives the protein CSARWENTEAFF.

The V call is TRBV28, the J call TRBJ2-3, with 9 bases matching TRBD1. Losses at the gene ends were 3 bases for V and 4 bases for J; bases not matched to a gene: 5. From germline, CDR1 is MDHEN and CDR2 SYDVKM. The CDR3 contains 15 residues. In DNA, the CDR3 is TGTGCCAGCAGTTTGGAACAGGGGGCGGCAGATACGCAGTATTTT. It is translated as CASSLEQGAADTQYF. The complete variable domain, with remaining parts taken from reference TRBV28 and TRBJ2-3, reads DVKVTQSSRYLVKRTGEKVFLECVQDMDHENMFWYRQDPGLGLRLIYFSYDVKMKEKGDIPEGYSVSREKKERFSLILESASTNQTSMYLCASSLEQGAADTQYFGPGTRLTVL.

This clonotype came up many times. The chain combines TRBV2 with TRBJ1-4; D might be TRBD1 (6 bases). This CDR3 comprises 14 residues. Trimming stripped 3 bases from V and 5 bases from J, with 10 bases between. The germline gives CDR1 SNHLY, CDR2 FYNNEI. The CDR3 protein is CASSEDRENEKLFF. CDR3 DNA: TGTGCCAGCAGTGAGGACAGAGAGAATGAAAAACTGTTTTTT.